Described below is a single T cell receptor (beta chain) sequence and its context. The sample belongs to a study of blood T cell repertoires in COVID-19. Overall study context: Acute and convalescent COVID-19 specimens originated in the United States, Italy and Spain. Sample material is recorded as cDNA or gDNA derived from T cells, B-cell-depleted T cells, or PBMCs.

Per the original data handling: It was from reference gene primer amplification that nucleated cell counts were estimated. Assay: immunoSEQ multiplex PCR; the TCRdb copy retains only in-frame clones and omits some. The V and J calls and clone size are taken from that table; D and trimming were inferred from the DNA. The repertoire includes some 75,000 clones, more than 75% of them detected once, and roughly 20% sits in the top ten. V shed 8 bases and J 8 bases; nucleotides not matched to a gene: 5. The CDR3 sequence is 13 residues long. This chain connects TRBV12-3 or TRBV12-4 to TRBJ1-4; 10 bases are shared with TRBD1. The sequencing input was peripheral blood. The TCR originated in a woman of 80 years or more with active or convalescent COVID-19. The CDR3 is CASGGTGDEKLFF. The CDR3 bases are TGTGCCAGCGGGGGGACAGGGGACGAAAAACTGTTTTTT.